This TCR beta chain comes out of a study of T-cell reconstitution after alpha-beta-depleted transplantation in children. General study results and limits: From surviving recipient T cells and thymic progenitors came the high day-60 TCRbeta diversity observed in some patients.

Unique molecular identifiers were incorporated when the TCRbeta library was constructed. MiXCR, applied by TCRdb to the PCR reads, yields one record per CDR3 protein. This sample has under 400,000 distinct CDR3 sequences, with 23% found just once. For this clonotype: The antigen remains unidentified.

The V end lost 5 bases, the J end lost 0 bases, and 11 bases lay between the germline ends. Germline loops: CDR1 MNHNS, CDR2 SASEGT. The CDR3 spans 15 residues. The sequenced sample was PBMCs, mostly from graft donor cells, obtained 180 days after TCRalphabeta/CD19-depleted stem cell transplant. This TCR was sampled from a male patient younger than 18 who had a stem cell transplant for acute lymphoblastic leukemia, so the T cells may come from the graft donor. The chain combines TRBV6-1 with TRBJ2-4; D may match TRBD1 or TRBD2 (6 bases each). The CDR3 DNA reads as TGTGCCAGCAGTCGTCGGGGGCGAGCCAAAAACATTCAGTACTTC. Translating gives CASSRRGRAKNIQYF.